This entry lists 23 T cell receptor beta chains sequenced from one sample in a study of blood T cells in healthy people across ages. Then a second PCR, running about 6 to 12 cycles, was carried out with a sample-barcoded 5' primer and a J-beta primer mix. TCRdb recomputed calls from the 5' RACE reads with MiXCR, one row per CDR3 protein. The sample has about 620,000 distinct CDR3 sequences; roughly half are singletons. Sequenced sample: blood. These receptors were collected from a woman aged 80 or over in good health.

This clonotype was counted many times. The gene calls are TRBV10-2 and TRBJ2-7, with no clear D. The V and J ends lost 7 bases and 6 bases respectively, with 13 bases between them. The CDR3 has 12 residues. The germline V gene has CDR1 WSHSY and CDR2 SAAADI. The CDR3 coding sequence is TGCGCCAGCACAATGCGGCTGGGCGAGCAGTACTTC. This gives the protein CASTMRLGEQYF.

The chain combines TRBV6-5 with TRBJ1-2; D is undetermined. Germline V gene sequence: CDR1 MNHEY, CDR2 SVGAGI. The CDR3 loop spans 14 amino acids. V lost 2 bases and J lost 1, with 8 bases in between. CDR3: CASSYDVGNYGYTF. CDR3 bases: TGTGCCAGCAGTTACGATGTGGGTAACTATGGCTACACCTTC.

Within the sample, this clonotype is medium-sized. This chain connects TRBV4-1 to TRBJ2-1, with D perhaps matching TRBD1 (8 bases). Per germline, CDR1 MGHRA and CDR2 YSYEKL. The CDR3 loop spans 17 amino acids. The V gene lost 1 base and the J gene lost 4 bases, with 17 bases spanning the gap. This CDR3 is CASSQGHGQGGYNEQFF. CDR3 in DNA: TGCGCCAGCAGCCAAGGTCACGGACAGGGAGGGTACAATGAGCAGTTCTTC.

The rearrangement uses TRBV3-1 and TRBJ2-7, with 10 bases aligning to TRBD1. CDR3 length: 11 amino acids. J was trimmed by 12 bases and V by 6 bases; bases with no gene match: 5. CDR1 LGHDT and CDR2 YNNKEL come from the germline V gene (reference sequence). The CDR3 DNA follows: TGTGCCAGCAGGAGACAGGGGGCTCCGTACTTC. This gives the protein CASRRQGAPYF.

This clonotype has ten or more counts. The V gene is TRBV7-3, the J gene TRBJ2-1; perhaps TRBD2 as D (5 bases). The V and J ends lost 5 bases and 7 bases respectively, with 15 bases between them. This CDR3 spans 14 amino acids. The germline V gene encodes CDR1 SGHTA and CDR2 FQGTGA. CDR3 nucleotide sequence: TGTGCCAGCAGCGAGGGCACTTTAGGAAATGAGCAGTTCTTC. Its protein is CASSEGTLGNEQFF.

V is TRBV19 and J is TRBJ1-2; D is uncertain. V was pared by 6 bases and J by 0 bases, with 17 bases between. The CDR3 spans 16 residues. CDR1 and CDR2 from the germline V gene are LNHDA and SQIVND (reference sequence). The CDR3 region has the DNA TGTGCCAGTAGCCCCCCGATGCACAAAACTAACTATGGCTACACCTTC. Translation: CASSPPMHKTNYGYTF.

V and J are TRBV5-1 and TRBJ2-5, with 8 bases fitting TRBD1. The V segment lost 4 bases and the J segment 4 bases; nucleotides outside the gene matches: 9. From germline, CDR1 is SGHRS and CDR2 YFSETQ. The CDR3 consists of 15 residues. The CDR3 nucleotides are TGCGCCAGCAGCAGGACCGGACAGGGAGGAGAGACCCAGTACTTC. This gives the protein CASSRTGQGGETQYF.

The V gene is TRBV7-2, the J gene TRBJ2-3; D is unresolved. Germline V CDR1 and CDR2: SGHTA, FQGNSA. The CDR3 runs 15 residues. V dropped 4 bases and J dropped 2 bases, with 13 bases sitting between them. The CDR3 DNA is TGTGCCAGCAGCTCCTTCAACTACTTCACAGATACGCAGTATTTT. Its protein product is CASSSFNYFTDTQYF.

To note about this clonotype: Since a much larger clone is just one base distant, this may be a read error. The rearrangement uses TRBV7-9 and TRBJ2-3; D is perhaps TRBD2 (6 bases). Germline V CDR1 and CDR2: SEHNR, FQNEAQ (reference sequence). The CDR3 sequence is 15 residues long. The CDR3 nucleotides are TGTGCCAGCAGCGCGGGGCTGGGAAGCACAGATGCGCAGTATTTT. It codes for CASSAGLGSTDAQYF.

This clonotype was seen many times. The CDR3 nucleotides read TGTGCCAGCAGCTTAGTTGAAAACATTCAGTACTTC. Encoded protein: CASSLVENIQYF. The rearrangement joins TRBV7-2 to TRBJ2-4; D remains ambiguous. Per germline, CDR1 SGHTA and CDR2 FQGNSA. This CDR3 spans 12 amino acids. V was shortened by 1 base and J by 5 bases, with 3 bases between the two germline ends.

This clonotype came up a few times. The chain is built from TRBV7-9 and TRBJ2-3; no clear D gene. V was clipped by 4 bases and J by 2 bases, with 13 bases between them. Germline V gene lookup returns CDR1 SEHNR and CDR2 FQNEAQ (reference sequence). There are 15 residues in the CDR3. In DNA, the CDR3 is TGTGCCAGCAGCTCCCCCCAGGAGCCCACAGATACGCAGTATTTT. Translation: CASSSPQEPTDTQYF.

Remarks on this clonotype: With a much larger clone just one base away, this may be a read error. V is TRBV29-1 and J is TRBJ2-3, with 9 bases matching TRBD2. In germline, CDR1 is SQVTM, CDR2 ANQGSEA. The CDR3 contains 14 residues. V lost 7 bases and J lost 6; bases outside the gene matches: 11. CDR3 residues: CSGVGGRAADTQYF. CDR3 sequence (DNA): TGCAGCGGGGTCGGCGGGAGGGCCGCCGATACGCAGTATTTT.

As for this clonotype: A much bigger clone sits one base away, suggesting this may be a read error. J is TRBJ2-5 and V is TRBV27; D unresolved. Germline V CDR1 and CDR2: MNHEY, SMNVEV (reference sequence). Deletions cut 0 bases from V and 6 bases from J, with 14 bases between. The CDR3 consists of 15 residues. The CDR3 bases are TGTGCCAGCAGTTTATCAAGCCAGTGGAAAAAGACCCAGTACTTC. Protein product: CASSLSSQWKKTQYF.

This chain links TRBV2 with TRBJ2-4, with a tentative D call TRBD1 (5 bases). The DNA end is a closer match to TRBJ2-7, so the J assignment may be wrong. Per the germline V gene, CDR1 is SNHLY and CDR2 is FYNNEI. This CDR3 has 13 residues. Written as DNA, the CDR3 is TGTGCCAGCAGTGAAAGACAGAACTACGAGCAGTACTTC. Amino acid sequence: CASSERQNYEQYF.

Only one count was recorded for this clonotype. The chain employs TRBV6-5 and TRBJ2-5; weak D call: TRBD2 (5 bases). Trimming cost V 2 bases and J 3 bases, with 13 bases left between them. CDR3 size: 15 residues. CDR1 is MNHEY and CDR2 is SVGAGI in the germline V gene. CDR3 amino acids: CASSYGRVGEETQYF. Here the CDR3 DNA reads TGTGCCAGCAGTTACGGTCGGGTGGGAGAAGAGACCCAGTACTTC.

This clonotype was observed a few times. V and J are TRBV7-9 and TRBJ1-4; TRBD1 agrees at 8 bases. The CDR3 runs 14 residues. Germline values: CDR1 SEHNR, CDR2 FQNEAQ (reference sequence). Germline trimming cut 5 bases from V and 7 bases from J; bases unmatched to any gene: 6. The CDR3 DNA sequence: TGTGCCAGCAGCAGGACAGGGTTCGGTGAAAAACTGTTTTTT. Amino acids: CASSRTGFGEKLFF.

This chain links TRBV4-1 with TRBJ1-5; D uncertain. The CDR3 runs 15 residues. The germline V and J ends were trimmed by 1 base and 2 bases, with 9 bases remaining between them. The germline V gene has CDR1 MGHRA and CDR2 YSYEKL. The CDR3 nucleotides are TGCGCCAGCAGCCAAGTTGAGGGTGGCAATCAGCCCCAGCATTTT. Its translation is CASSQVEGGNQPQHF.

This clonotype was observed a handful of times. V usage is TRBV20-1 and J usage is TRBJ1-6; 7 nucleotides match TRBD1. V gave up 6 bases and J gave up 8 bases; unmatched junction bases: 10. This CDR3 spans 14 amino acids. Germline values: CDR1 DFQATT, CDR2 SNEGSKA (reference sequence). The DNA for the CDR3 is TGCAGTGCGACGTCCGGGACAGACGATTCACCCCTCCACTTT. Its protein product is CSATSGTDDSPLHF.

This clonotype was observed many times. The genes are TRBV12-3 or TRBV12-4 and TRBJ2-5, with D tentatively TRBD2 (7 bases). The ends were cut back, 3 bases at V and 2 bases at J, with 13 bases in the middle. CDR3 length equals 15 residues. The chain's CDR3 is CASSLGGLTQETQYF. CDR3 DNA: TGTGCCAGCAGTTTGGGGGGGCTAACTCAAGAGACCCAGTACTTC.

With respect to this clonotype: Given a much more abundant clone one base away, this may be a read error. The chain carries TRBV15 and TRBJ2-5; a possible D gene is TRBD1 (6 bases). Germline assignment: CDR1 LNHNV and CDR2 YYDKDF (reference sequence). V was trimmed by 5 bases and J by 4 bases, leaving 17 bases between them. The CDR3 loop spans 15 amino acids. The CDR3 DNA is TGTGCCACCAGCCTACAAGGGACATTTGGAGAGACCCAGTACTTC. Translating gives CATSLQGTFGETQYF.

The chain uses TRBV9 and TRBJ2-7; perhaps D is TRBD1 or TRBD2 (5 bases each). Germline V gene sequence: CDR1 SGDLS, CDR2 YYNGEE. The CDR3 runs to 17 residues. With 4 bases removed from V and 2 bases from J, the gap between germline ends came to 22 bases. The CDR3 protein is CASSPNAGTLRTYEQYF. The DNA of the CDR3 is TGTGCCAGCAGCCCCAATGCCGGGACCCTACGTACCTACGAGCAGTACTTC.

The CDR3 here is CASSQDLGLNQPQHF. The CDR3, as DNA: TGCGCCAGCAGCCAAGATCTGGGACTGAATCAGCCCCAGCATTTT. The chain combines TRBV4-1 with TRBJ1-5, with a possible D match to TRBD1 (5 bases). V was clipped by 0 bases and J by 4 bases, with 10 bases between them. The CDR3 sequence is 15 residues long. Germline CDR1 MGHRA, CDR2 YSYEKL.

The V and J genes are TRBV7-9 and TRBJ2-1; TRBD2 might be the D (7 bases). The CDR3 is made up of 17 amino acids. Germline CDR1 reads SEHNR; CDR2 reads FQNEAQ (reference sequence). Trimming took 5 bases from V and 0 from J, leaving 17 bases between them. The CDR3 sequence is CASSPARGGSSYNEQFF. The CDR3 coding sequence is TGTGCCAGCAGCCCAGCGAGGGGGGGGAGCTCCTACAATGAGCAGTTCTTC.